The rows below give T cell receptor beta chains drawn from one sample of a study of cytomegalovirus exposure and HLA in healthy donors. The protocol was immunoSEQ multiplex PCR, while the TCRdb copy is restricted to in-frame clones and leaves out a portion. This sample has approximately 93,000 clones, with roughly three quarters found just once. What was sequenced was PBMCs. The receptors originated from a male donor in good health and CMV-seropositive. Each CDR3 is given with its conserved first and last residue. The D gene is left open where the match is weak. The listing skips clone size in some rows; elsewhere it reads once, few, many or a size class.

clone size	J gene	D gene	V gene	CDR3 protein	CDR3 DNA
-	TRBJ1-1	-	TRBV29-1	CSVGTRVNTEAFF	TGCAGCGTGGGAACGCGGGTGAACACTGAAGCTTTCTTT
few	TRBJ1-1	-	TRBV7-6	CASSRGDPNTEAFF	TGTGCCAGCAGCCGGGGTGATCCCAACACTGAAGCTTTCTTT
once	TRBJ1-2	-	TRBV30	CAWSPSRGRDGYTF	TGTGCCTGGAGTCCCTCAAGGGGCCGTGATGGCTACACCTTC
-	TRBJ1-2	TRBD1	TRBV18	CASSPGTGGGYTF	TGTGCCAGCTCACCAGGGACAGGGGGCGGCTACACCTTC
-	TRBJ2-7	TRBD1	TRBV7-8	CASSSGTGPEQYF	TGTGCCAGCAGCTCCGGGACAGGGCCCGAGCAGTACTTC
-	TRBJ2-7	-	TRBV29-1	CSGGWRDEQYF	TGCAGCGGTGGTTGGAGGGACGAGCAGTACTTC
-	TRBJ2-1	TRBD2	TRBV4-1	CASSPGLAGNNEQFF	TGCGCCAGCAGCCCCGGACTAGCGGGAAACAATGAGCAGTTCTTC
-	TRBJ2-7	-	TRBV19	CASSVGQGSPTYEQYF	TGTGCCAGTAGTGTAGGCCAGGGCAGCCCCACCTACGAGCAGTACTTC
-	TRBJ1-1	TRBD1	TRBV29-1	CSVRTGDTEAFF	TGCAGCGTAAGAACAGGGGACACTGAAGCTTTCTTT
-	TRBJ2-7	-	TRBV5-6	CASSQTGSEQYF	TGTGCCAGCAGCCAAACAGGGTCCGAGCAGTACTTC
-	TRBJ1-1	TRBD1	TRBV4-2	CASSQDGTGVTEAFF	TGTGCCAGCAGCCAAGATGGAACAGGGGTAACTGAAGCTTTCTTT
-	TRBJ1-4	-	TRBV7-9	CASSSLEGRGSEKLFF	TGTGCCAGCAGCTCCCTAGAGGGGAGGGGGTCTGAAAAACTGTTTTTT
-	TRBJ2-3	-	TRBV29-1	CSVIPGVSATDTQYF	TGCAGCGTTATCCCAGGGGTTTCAGCCACAGATACGCAGTATTTT
-	TRBJ1-1	TRBD1	TRBV7-9	CASSHRGYDTEAFF	TGTGCCAGCAGCCACAGGGGGTATGACACTGAAGCTTTCTTT
-	TRBJ2-1	TRBD1	TRBV25-1	CASSALLPGQGLLNEQFF	TGTGCCAGCAGTGCCCTTCTTCCGGGACAGGGGCTTTTGAATGAGCAGTTCTTC
-	TRBJ1-5	-	TRBV28	CASSGSNQPQHF	TGTGCCAGCAGCGGTAGCAATCAGCCCCAGCATTTT
-	TRBJ1-2	TRBD1	TRBV25-1	CASGKTGLYGYTF	TGTGCCAGCGGTAAGACAGGGTTGTATGGCTACACCTTC
-	TRBJ1-2	-	TRBV7-9	CASSTGSHYGYTF	TGTGCCAGCAGTACCGGGTCCCACTATGGCTACACCTTC
-	TRBJ1-2	TRBD1	TRBV15	CATSRQGGYGYTF	TGTGCCACCAGCAGACAGGGGGGCTATGGCTACACCTTC
-	TRBJ2-7	-	TRBV5-5	CASSLPGGSAYEQYF	TGTGCCAGCAGCCTCCCAGGGGGGTCCGCCTACGAGCAGTACTTC
-	TRBJ1-1	-	TRBV7-3	CASSILTSTEAFF	TGTGCCAGCAGCATACTAACGAGCACTGAAGCTTTCTTT
-	TRBJ1-4	TRBD1	TRBV13	CASSLRSGGGEKLFF	TGTGCCAGCAGCTTACGATCAGGGGGTGGCGAAAAACTGTTTTTT
few	TRBJ2-7	-	TRBV29-1	CSVGGQGMGEQYF	TGCAGCGTTGGTGGGCAGGGTATGGGCGAGCAGTACTTC
-	TRBJ2-7	TRBD1	TRBV30	CAWSVGQGIYEQYF	TGTGCCTGGAGTGTCGGACAGGGAATCTACGAGCAGTACTTC
-	TRBJ2-5	-	TRBV7-9	CASSLALGAQETQYF	TGTGCCAGCAGCTTAGCGTTGGGGGCACAAGAGACCCAGTACTTC
-	TRBJ2-3	-	TRBV5-4	CASSIYRAGRGTDTQYF	TGTGCCAGCAGCATATACAGGGCAGGGCGGGGGACAGATACGCAGTATTTT
-	TRBJ1-1	TRBD1	TRBV19	CASRPDRLLNAEAFF	TGTGCCAGTAGACCGGACAGGCTACTTAACGCTGAAGCTTTCTTT
-	TRBJ1-5	-	TRBV7-8	CASSPGGQPQHF	TGTGCCAGCAGCCCGGGGGGTCAGCCCCAGCATTTT
-	TRBJ2-7	-	TRBV4-1	CASSQDRGGPSAYEQYF	TGCGCCAGCAGCCAAGATAGGGGCGGACCGAGTGCCTACGAGCAGTACTTC
-	TRBJ1-2	TRBD1	TRBV6-1	CASSGDRGKDGYTF	TGTGCCAGCAGTGGGGACAGGGGGAAAGATGGCTACACCTTC
-	TRBJ1-1	-	TRBV2	CASTLQPNTEAFF	TGTGCCAGCACCTTACAGCCGAACACTGAAGCTTTCTTT
-	TRBJ2-7	TRBD1	TRBV4-1	CASSQDRLWGQASYEQYF	TGCGCCAGCAGCCAAGATAGATTATGGGGACAGGCCTCCTACGAGCAGTACTTC
-	TRBJ1-5	-	TRBV2	CASSGQLGGAGQPQHF	TGTGCCAGCAGCGGGCAATTGGGGGGGGCTGGGCAGCCCCAGCATTTT
-	TRBJ1-2	-	TRBV7-9	CASSPTVGESNYGYTF	TGTGCCAGCAGCCCTACAGTGGGTGAATCTAACTATGGCTACACCTTC
-	TRBJ1-4	TRBD1	TRBV19	CASRYRDRGLSEEKLFF	TGTGCCAGTAGATACCGGGACAGGGGGCTTTCGGAGGAAAAACTGTTTTTT
once	TRBJ1-1	TRBD1	TRBV27	CASRLGQGRVDTEAFF	TGTGCCAGCAGATTGGGACAGGGGAGGGTGGACACTGAAGCTTTCTTT
-	TRBJ1-6	-	TRBV6-1	CASSGLSPLHF	TGTGCCAGCAGTGGTCTTTCACCCCTCCACTTT
few	TRBJ1-1	-	TRBV11-3	CASSLDLAASEAFF	TGTGCCAGCAGCTTAGATCTGGCAGCTAGCGAAGCTTTCTTT
-	TRBJ1-2	-	TRBV15	CATSHDTGYGYTF	TGTGCCACCAGCCACGATACGGGCTATGGCTACACCTTC
once	TRBJ2-3	-	TRBV7-6	CASSLGASRNTDTQYF	TGTGCCAGCAGCTTAGGGGCCAGCCGGAACACAGATACGCAGTATTTT
-	TRBJ1-1	TRBD1	TRBV27	CASFRGGTVKPNTEAFF	TGTGCCAGCTTTCGGGGGGGGACAGTAAAACCGAACACTGAAGCTTTCTTT
-	TRBJ1-2	TRBD1	TRBV27	CASTRDRVSDGYTF	TGTGCCAGCACTCGGGACAGGGTTTCCGATGGCTACACCTTC
-	TRBJ1-1	-	TRBV11-2	CASSLGQSPEAFF	TGTGCCAGCAGCCTCGGACAGTCCCCTGAAGCTTTCTTT
-	TRBJ2-1	-	TRBV19	CASSIEGQGEQFF	TGTGCCAGTAGTATAGAAGGTCAGGGTGAGCAGTTCTTC
once	TRBJ2-5	-	TRBV12-5	CASAGTPQETQYF	TGTGCTAGTGCGGGGACACCCCAAGAGACCCAGTACTTC
-	TRBJ1-4	TRBD1	TRBV11-2	CASSYDRGAEKLFF	TGTGCCAGCAGCTATGACAGGGGTGCCGAAAAACTGTTTTTT
once	TRBJ1-1	TRBD1	TRBV19	CASSPTDRGVLNTEAFF	TGTGCCAGTAGCCCAACCGACAGGGGTGTATTGAACACTGAAGCTTTCTTT
-	TRBJ2-7	TRBD1	TRBV6-5	CASSYTPGQGPYEQYF	TGTGCCAGCAGTTACACTCCGGGACAGGGCCCCTACGAGCAGTACTTC
-	TRBJ2-3	TRBD2	TRBV19	CASSIAVRRGSTDTQYF	TGTGCCAGTAGTATTGCGGTCCGGCGGGGGAGCACAGATACGCAGTATTTT
-	TRBJ2-7	-	TRBV30	CAWGTGSEQYF	TGTGCCTGGGGCACAGGGTCCGAGCAGTACTTC
-	TRBJ1-2	TRBD1	TRBV7-9	CASSLGGHGTGNYGYTF	TGTGCCAGCAGCTTAGGGGGCCATGGGACAGGGAACTATGGCTACACCTTC
-	TRBJ1-6	-	TRBV19	CASRTGDRGNSPLHF	TGTGCCAGCCGTACAGGAGACCGAGGAAATTCACCCCTCCACTTT